This paragraph covers one T cell receptor (beta chain) sequence. The authors' processing: Cell counts per sample came from amplifying reference gene primers. Sequenced by immunoSEQ multiplex PCR; TCRdb stores in-frame clones only, minus some. The V and J calls and clone size were taken over from that table, and D and trimming were inferred from the DNA. This table has 65,000 to 85,000 clones, approximately 86% appearing once. The data derive from a study of blood T cell repertoires in COVID-19. Whole-study context: T cells, B-cell-depleted T cells, or PBMCs provided the cDNA or gDNA that served as material.

The CDR3 covers 15 residues. Trimming took 0 bases from V and 0 from J, leaving 6 bases between them. Germline V lookup: CDR1 LGHNA, CDR2 YSLEER. This chain uses TRBV4-3 with TRBJ1-5; D is unresolved. The sequenced material came from peripheral blood. The origin of this receptor is an older man with COVID-19, enrolled during active disease. Here the CDR3 DNA reads TGCGCCAGCAGCCAAGACCTAATTAGCAATCAGCCCCAGCATTTT. It encodes CASSQDLISNQPQHF.